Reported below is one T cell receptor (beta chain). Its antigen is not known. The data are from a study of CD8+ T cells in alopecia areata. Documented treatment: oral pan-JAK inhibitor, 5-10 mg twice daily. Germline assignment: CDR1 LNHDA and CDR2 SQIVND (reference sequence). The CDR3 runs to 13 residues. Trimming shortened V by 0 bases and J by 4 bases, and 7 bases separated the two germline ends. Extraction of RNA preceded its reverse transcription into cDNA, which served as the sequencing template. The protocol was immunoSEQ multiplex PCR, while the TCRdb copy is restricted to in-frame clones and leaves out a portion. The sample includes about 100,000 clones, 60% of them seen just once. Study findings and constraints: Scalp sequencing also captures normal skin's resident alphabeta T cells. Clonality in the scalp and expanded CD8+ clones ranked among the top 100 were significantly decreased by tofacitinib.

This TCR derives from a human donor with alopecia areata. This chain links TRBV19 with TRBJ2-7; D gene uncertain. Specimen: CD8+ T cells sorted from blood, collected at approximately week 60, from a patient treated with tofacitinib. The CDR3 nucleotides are TGTGCCAGTAGTATAGATCTGGGGTACGAGCAGTACTTC. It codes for CASSIDLGYEQYF. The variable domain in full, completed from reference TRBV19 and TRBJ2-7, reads DGGITQSPKYLFRKEGQNVTLSCEQNLNHDAMYWYRQDPGQGLRLIYYSQIVNDFQKGDIAEGYSVSREKKESFPLTVTSAQKNPTAFYLCASSIDLGYEQYFGPGTRLTVT.